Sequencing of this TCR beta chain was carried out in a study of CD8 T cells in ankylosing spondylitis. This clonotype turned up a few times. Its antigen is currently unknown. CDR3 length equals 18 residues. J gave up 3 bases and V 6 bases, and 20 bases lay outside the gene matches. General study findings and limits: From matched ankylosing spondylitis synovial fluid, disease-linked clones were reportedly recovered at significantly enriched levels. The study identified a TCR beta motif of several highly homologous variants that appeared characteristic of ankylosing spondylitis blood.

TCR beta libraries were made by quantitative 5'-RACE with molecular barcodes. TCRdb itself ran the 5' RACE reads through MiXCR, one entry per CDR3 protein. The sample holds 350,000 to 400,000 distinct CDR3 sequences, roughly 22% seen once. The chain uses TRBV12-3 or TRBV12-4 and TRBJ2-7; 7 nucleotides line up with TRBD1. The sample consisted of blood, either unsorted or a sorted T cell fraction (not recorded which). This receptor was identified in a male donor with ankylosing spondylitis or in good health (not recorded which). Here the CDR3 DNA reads TGTGCCAGCAGCCCTGGGCTCCCGGACAGGCTAGTACACTACGAGCAGTACTTC. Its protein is CASSPGLPDRLVHYEQYF.